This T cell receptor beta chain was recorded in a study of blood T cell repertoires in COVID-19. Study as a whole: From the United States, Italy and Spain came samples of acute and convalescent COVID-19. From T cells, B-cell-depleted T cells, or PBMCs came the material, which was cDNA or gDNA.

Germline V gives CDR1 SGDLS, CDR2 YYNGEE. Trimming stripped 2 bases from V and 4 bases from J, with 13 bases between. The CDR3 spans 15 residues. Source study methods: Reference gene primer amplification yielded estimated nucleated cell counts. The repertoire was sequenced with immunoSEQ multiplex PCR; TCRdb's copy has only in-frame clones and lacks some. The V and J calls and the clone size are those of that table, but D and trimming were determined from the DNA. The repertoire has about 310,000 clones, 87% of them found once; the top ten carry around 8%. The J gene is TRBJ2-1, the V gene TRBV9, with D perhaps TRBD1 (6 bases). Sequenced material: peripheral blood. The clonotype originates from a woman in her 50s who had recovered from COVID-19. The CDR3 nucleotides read TGTGCCAGCAGCGTTTTCTGGACAGCTTACAATGAGCAGTTCTTC. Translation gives CASSVFWTAYNEQFF.